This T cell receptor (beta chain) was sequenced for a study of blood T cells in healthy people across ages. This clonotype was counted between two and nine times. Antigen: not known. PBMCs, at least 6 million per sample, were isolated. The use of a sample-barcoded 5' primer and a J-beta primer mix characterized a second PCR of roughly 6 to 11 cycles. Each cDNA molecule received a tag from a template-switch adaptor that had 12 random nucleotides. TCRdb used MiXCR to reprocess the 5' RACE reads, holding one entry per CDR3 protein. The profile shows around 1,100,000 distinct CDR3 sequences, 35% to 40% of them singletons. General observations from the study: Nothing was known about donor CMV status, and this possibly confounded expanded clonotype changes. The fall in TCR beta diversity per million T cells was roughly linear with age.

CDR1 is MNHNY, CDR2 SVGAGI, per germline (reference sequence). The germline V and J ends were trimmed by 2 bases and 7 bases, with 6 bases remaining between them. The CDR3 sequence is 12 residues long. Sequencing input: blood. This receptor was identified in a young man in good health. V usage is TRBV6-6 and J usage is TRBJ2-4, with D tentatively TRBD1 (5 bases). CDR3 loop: CASSYDSNIQYF. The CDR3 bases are TGTGCCAGCAGTTACGACAGTAACATTCAGTACTTC.